This T cell receptor beta chain is from a study of cytomegalovirus exposure and HLA in healthy donors. General study points: A later analysis linked a missense variant in DCLRE1C to the trimming of TCR beta V and J genes. It was reported in a later analysis that an Asian-associated ancestry cluster showed fewer N-insertions than the roughly 670-donor mean.

This clone was recorded once. The antigen is undetermined. The PCR contained 60 Vbeta and 13 Jbeta primers. Libraries were prepared by immunoSEQ multiplex PCR; TCRdb keeps only in-frame clonotypes and omits some of them. This table holds 80,000 to 95,000 clones, under 80% found once. The CDR3 extends over 14 amino acids. Germline V gene sequence: CDR1 SGHDN, CDR2 FVKESK. V gave up 4 bases and J gave up 4 bases; unmatched junction bases: 4. The clonotype comes from a woman younger than 45 in good health and CMV-seronegative. Input material: PBMCs. The chain employs TRBV14 and TRBJ2-7; 10 nucleotides align to TRBD1. CDR3 loop: CASSRDRGQYEQYF. Here the CDR3 DNA reads TGTGCCAGCAGCCGGGACAGGGGTCAGTACGAGCAGTACTTC.